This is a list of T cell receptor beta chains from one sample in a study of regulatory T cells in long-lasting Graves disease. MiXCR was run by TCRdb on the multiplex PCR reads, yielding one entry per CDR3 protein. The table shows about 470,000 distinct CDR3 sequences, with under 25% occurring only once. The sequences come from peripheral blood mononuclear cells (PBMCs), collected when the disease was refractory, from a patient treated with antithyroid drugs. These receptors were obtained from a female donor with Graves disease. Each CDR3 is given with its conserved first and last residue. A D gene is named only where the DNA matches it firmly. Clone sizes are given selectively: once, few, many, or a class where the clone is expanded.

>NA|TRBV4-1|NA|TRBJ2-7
CASSQDLTGVYEQYF
TGCGCCAGCAGCCAAGATCTTACGGGAGTCTACGAGCAGTACTTC
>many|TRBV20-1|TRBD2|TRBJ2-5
CSADLAGRETQYF
TGCAGTGCAGACCTAGCGGGGCGGGAGACCCAGTACTTC
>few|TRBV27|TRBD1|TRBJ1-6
CASSFDRGSPLHF
TGTGCCAGCAGTTTCGACAGGGGTTCACCCCTCCACTTT
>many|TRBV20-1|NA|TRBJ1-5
CSARVPGNTRHQPQHF
TGCAGTGCTAGAGTTCCAGGGAACACCCGTCATCAGCCCCAGCATTTT
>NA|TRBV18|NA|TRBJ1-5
CASSRQQNQPQHF
TGTGCCAGCTCACGACAGCAAAATCAGCCCCAGCATTTT
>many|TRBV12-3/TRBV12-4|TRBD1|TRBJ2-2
CASRRTGIHELFF
TGTGCCAGCAGGAGGACAGGGATCCACGAGCTGTTTTTT
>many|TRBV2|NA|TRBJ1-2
CASIQLGDYGYTF
TGTGCCAGCATCCAGCTGGGGGACTATGGCTACACCTTC
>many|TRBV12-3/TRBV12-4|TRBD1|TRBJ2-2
CASSLRDRGRGGELFF
TGTGCCAGCAGCCTGAGGGACAGGGGGCGGGGCGGGGAGCTGTTTTTT
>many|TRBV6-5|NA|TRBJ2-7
CASSYSPDRDASSYEQYF
TGTGCCAGCAGTTACTCACCCGATCGGGACGCCAGCTCCTACGAGCAGTACTTC
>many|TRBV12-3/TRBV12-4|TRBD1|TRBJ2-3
CASSRDRGGTDTQYF
TGTGCCAGCAGTCGGGACAGGGGTGGGACAGATACGCAGTATTTT
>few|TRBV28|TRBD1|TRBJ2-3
CASSFPRTGDRSDTQYF
TGTGCCAGCAGTTTCCCGCGTACAGGGGATCGGTCAGATACGCAGTATTTT
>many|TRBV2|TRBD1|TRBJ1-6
CASSARTGVTSSPLHF
TGTGCCAGCAGCGCACGGACAGGGGTAACGAGTTCACCCCTCCACTTT
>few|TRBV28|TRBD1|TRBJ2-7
CASSLPGTVSYEQYF
TGTGCCAGCAGTTTACCCGGGACAGTCTCCTACGAGCAGTACTTC
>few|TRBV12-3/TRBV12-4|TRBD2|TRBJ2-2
CASSWGGNTGELFF
TGTGCCAGCAGTTGGGGGGGAAACACCGGGGAGCTGTTTTTT
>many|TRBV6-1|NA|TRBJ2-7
CASSESGFYEQYF
TGTGCCAGCAGTGAATCAGGCTTCTACGAGCAGTACTTC
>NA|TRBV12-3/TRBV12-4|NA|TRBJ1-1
CASSSTPAFF
TGTGCCAGCAGCTCCACCCCAGCTTTCTTT
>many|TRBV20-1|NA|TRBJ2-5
CSARGQGETQYF
TGCAGTGCTAGGGGCCAGGGAGAGACCCAGTACTTC